These T cell receptor beta chains were read from a single sample in a study of T cells in Graves' hyperthyroidism and ophthalmopathy. TCRdb used MiXCR to reprocess the multiplex PCR reads, holding one entry per CDR3 protein. This sample has about 37,000 distinct CDR3 sequences, with 52% found just once. Sequenced sample: blood. The receptors were gathered from a man in his forties with Graves' ophthalmopathy. CDR3s include the opening cysteine and the closing phenylalanine or tryptophan. A D gene is named only where the DNA matches it firmly. Clone size is not always given. Where it is, it says once, few, many or a class for expanded clones.

J: TRBJ1-5
size: medium-sized
V: TRBV24-1
D: NA
CDR3: CATSVPPNNQPQHF
DNA: TGTGCCACCAGTGTGCCGCCTAACAATCAGCCCCAGCATTTT

J: TRBJ2-3
size: many
V: TRBV5-1
D: TRBD1
CDR3: CASSFRGLRTDTQYF
DNA: TGCGCCAGCAGCTTCAGGGGGCTAAGGACAGATACGCAGTATTTT

J: TRBJ1-6
size: NA
V: TRBV15
D: NA
CDR3: CATSREGSGNSPLHF
DNA: TGTGCCACCAGCAGAGAAGGGTCTGGCAATTCACCCCTCCACTTT

J: TRBJ2-1
size: many
V: TRBV6-6
D: TRBD2
CDR3: CASSPSGRAGDEQFF
DNA: TGTGCCAGCAGTCCTAGCGGGAGGGCCGGGGATGAGCAGTTCTTC

J: TRBJ2-1
size: many
V: TRBV19
D: NA
CDR3: CASSIGDPYNEQFF
DNA: TGTGCCAGTAGTATAGGGGATCCTTACAATGAGCAGTTCTTC

J: TRBJ2-3
size: many
V: TRBV20-1
D: TRBD2
CDR3: CSARAPGGGPHAQYF
DNA: TGCAGTGCTAGAGCCCCTGGCGGGGGGCCCCATGCGCAGTATTTT

J: TRBJ2-5
size: medium-sized
V: TRBV20-1
D: NA
CDR3: CSAPQEETQYF
DNA: TGCAGTGCTCCTCAGGAAGAGACCCAGTACTTC

J: TRBJ2-3
size: many
V: TRBV6-5
D: TRBD2
CDR3: CASSRTSGTDTQYF
DNA: TGTGCCAGCAGCAGGACTAGCGGCACAGATACGCAGTATTTT

J: TRBJ2-3
size: many
V: TRBV5-8
D: NA
CDR3: CASSLMVGRDGTDTQYF
DNA: TGTGCCAGCAGCTTGATGGTAGGGAGAGATGGCACAGATACGCAGTATTTT

J: TRBJ1-4
size: NA
V: TRBV2
D: TRBD1
CDR3: CASSGTGRTNEKLFF
DNA: TGTGCCAGCAGTGGGACAGGGAGGACTAATGAAAAACTGTTTTTT

J: TRBJ2-7
size: medium-sized
V: TRBV15
D: TRBD1
CDR3: CATSGTTGIPYEQYF
DNA: TGTGCCACCAGCGGGACGACAGGGATTCCCTACGAGCAGTACTTC

J: TRBJ1-1
size: once
V: TRBV6-1
D: NA
CDR3: CASSEAGRGCTGAFF
DNA: TGTGCCAGCAGTGAAGCGGGCAGGGGTTGCACTGGAGCTTTCTTT

J: TRBJ2-7
size: NA
V: TRBV20-1
D: TRBD1
CDR3: CSAHRWDSLEQYF
DNA: TGCAGTGCGCACCGGTGGGACAGTCTCGAGCAGTACTTC

J: TRBJ1-5
size: many
V: TRBV5-6
D: NA
CDR3: CASSNKGYSNQPQHF
DNA: TGTGCCAGCAGCAACAAGGGATATAGCAATCAGCCCCAGCATTTT

J: TRBJ2-6
size: NA
V: TRBV11-1
D: TRBD2
CDR3: CASSLAGLAPSSGANVLTF
DNA: TGTGCCAGCAGCTTAGCGGGACTAGCGCCTAGCTCTGGGGCCAACGTCCTGACTTTC

J: TRBJ2-1
size: many
V: TRBV12-3/TRBV12-4
D: TRBD1
CDR3: CASTPTGGGNEQFF
DNA: TGTGCCAGCACCCCGACAGGGGGCGGGAATGAGCAGTTCTTC

J: TRBJ2-1
size: NA
V: TRBV7-8
D: NA
CDR3: CASSLQRDTQFF
DNA: TGTGCCAGCAGCTTACAAAGGGATACGCAGTTCTTC

J: TRBJ1-2
size: once
V: TRBV2
D: NA
CDR3: CASSDQSLSGYTF
DNA: TGTGCCAGCAGTGATCAGAGTCTGAGCGGCTACACCTTC

J: TRBJ2-1
size: NA
V: TRBV25-1
D: TRBD2
CDR3: CASVEGSRLAGDEQFF
DNA: TGTGCCAGCGTTGAAGGGAGTCGCCTAGCGGGAGACGAGCAGTTCTTC

J: TRBJ2-3
size: many
V: TRBV28
D: NA
CDR3: CASTSNVRASLSDTQYF
DNA: TGTGCCAGCACCTCCAACGTCCGGGCCTCACTGTCAGATACGCAGTATTTT

J: TRBJ2-2
size: many
V: TRBV24-1
D: TRBD2
CDR3: CATSRGGLGGELFF
DNA: TGTGCCACCTCCCGCGGGGGGCTAGGCGGGGAGCTGTTTTTT

J: TRBJ1-2
size: few
V: TRBV7-2
D: NA
CDR3: CASSPGQGYTF
DNA: TGTGCCAGCAGCCCCGGACAGGGCTACACCTTC